The rows below give T cell receptor beta chains drawn from one sample of a study of blood T cell repertoires in COVID-19. This table comes from immunoSEQ multiplex PCR, and its TCRdb copy is limited to in-frame clones, with some not included. This table has a few hundred thousand clones, 82% appearing once. Sequences were obtained from peripheral blood. The receptor source for this set is a woman aged 70-85 years with COVID-19, enrolled during active disease. CDR3s include the opening cysteine and the closing phenylalanine or tryptophan. A D gene is named only where the DNA matches it firmly. For some rows the clone size is stated as once, few or many, or as a class when expanded; others skip it.

>TRBJ1-3|-|-|TRBV20-1
TGCAGTGCTGGGAGGGCAGGAGCGATATATTTT
CSAGRAGAIYF
>TRBJ2-3|-|-|TRBV27
TGTGCCAGCAGTCCGGGGAGCCTCAGAGATACGCAGTATTTT
CASSPGSLRDTQYF
>TRBJ1-3|-|-|TRBV6-5
TGTGCCAGCAGTTACGAGAGCTCTGGAAACACCATATATTTT
CASSYESSGNTIYF
>TRBJ2-5|-|-|TRBV6-2/TRBV6-3
TGTGCCAGCAGTTACTCGTCGATAGAAGAGACCCAGTACTTC
CASSYSSIEETQYF
>TRBJ1-5|-|-|TRBV18
TGTGCCAGCTCATTGGCGGGTTTGGATCAGCCCCAGCATTTT
CASSLAGLDQPQHF
>TRBJ2-2|-|-|TRBV29-1
TGCAGCGTAGTTAGGGGGGGAGACACCGGGGAGCTGTTTTTT
CSVVRGGDTGELFF
>TRBJ2-3|few|TRBD1|TRBV9
TGTGCCAGCAGCGTAGAGGGACAGGTTGCCCGAGGAGAGACGCAGTATTTT
CASSVEGQVARGETQYF
>TRBJ1-5|few|TRBD1|TRBV2
TGTGCCAGCAGTGAGGGACAGAGACATCAGCCCCAGCATTTT
CASSEGQRHQPQHF
>TRBJ2-7|-|TRBD1|TRBV9
TGTGCCAGCAGCTATCGGACAGGAATCACCTACGAGCAGTACTTC
CASSYRTGITYEQYF
>TRBJ2-3|-|-|TRBV6-1
TGTGCCAGCAGTGCCAACCGAGATAGCAGAAGCACAGATACGCAGTATTTT
CASSANRDSRSTDTQYF
>TRBJ2-7|-|-|TRBV20-1
TGCAGTGCTAGTTCCGACTCCCCGGGCTCCTACGAGCAGTACTTC
CSASSDSPGSYEQYF
>TRBJ2-1|-|-|TRBV7-2
TGTGCCAGCAGCTTTTCCCGGGACACTTACAATGAGCAGTTCTTC
CASSFSRDTYNEQFF
>TRBJ1-5|-|-|TRBV14
TGTGCCAGCAGCCAAGCGGTCCAGGGAAGAGGCAATCAGCCCCAGCATTTT
CASSQAVQGRGNQPQHF
>TRBJ1-1|few|TRBD1|TRBV7-2
TGTGCCAGCAGCTTAGAGCGGGCAGGGGGCACTGAAGCTTTCTTT
CASSLERAGGTEAFF
>TRBJ2-3|-|-|TRBV14
TGTGCCAGCAGCCAACGTCTCACAGATACGCAGTATTTT
CASSQRLTDTQYF
>TRBJ2-1|few|TRBD2|TRBV7-2
TGTGCCAGCAGCTTGCGACTAGCGGGAGGGCCGTCCGGTGAGCAGTTCTTC
CASSLRLAGGPSGEQFF
>TRBJ2-1|-|-|TRBV6-6
TGTGCCAGCAGTTGGGGGGATGAGCAGTTCTTC
CASSWGDEQFF
>TRBJ1-2|-|TRBD1|TRBV18
TGTGCCAGCTCACCCACTGGACAGGGAGATTGGTCTGGCTACACCTTC
CASSPTGQGDWSGYTF
>TRBJ1-5|-|TRBD1|TRBV7-9
TGTGCCAGCAGCCTAGACAGGGGCAATCAGCCCCAGCATTTT
CASSLDRGNQPQHF
>TRBJ2-7|-|-|TRBV28
TGTGCCAGCAGTTTGATCGTGTCCTACGCGCAGTACTTC
CASSLIVSYAQYF
>TRBJ1-2|-|-|TRBV11-2
TGTGCCAGCAGCCCGGGGGGGACCGTCCTTAACTATGGCTACACCTTC
CASSPGGTVLNYGYTF
>TRBJ2-1|-|TRBD2|TRBV10-3
TGTGCCATCAGGCTAGAGCGGGAACGCAATGAGCAGTTCTTC
CAIRLERERNEQFF
>TRBJ2-3|-|TRBD2|TRBV6-6
TGTGCCAGCAGTTACGAGGCGGGAGGGTCAGATACGCAGTATTTT
CASSYEAGGSDTQYF
>TRBJ2-5|-|TRBD1|TRBV5-4
TGTGCCAGCCTGGAGAGTCAGGGGGCTGGGACCCAGTACTTC
CASLESQGAGTQYF
>TRBJ2-3|-|TRBD2|TRBV29-1
TGCAGCGTGGAGATAGCGGGAGGTACAGATACGCAGTATTTT
CSVEIAGGTDTQYF